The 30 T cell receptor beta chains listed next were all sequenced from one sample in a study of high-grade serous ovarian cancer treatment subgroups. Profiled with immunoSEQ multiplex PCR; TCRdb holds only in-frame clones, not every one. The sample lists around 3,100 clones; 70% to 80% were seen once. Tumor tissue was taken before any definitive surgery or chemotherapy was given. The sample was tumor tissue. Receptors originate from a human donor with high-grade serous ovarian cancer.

CDR3 sequence reads: CASSQEWADFYEQYF. The CDR3 nucleotides are TGTGCCAGCAGCCAAGAATGGGCAGACTTCTACGAGCAGTACTTC. The chain is built from TRBV4-2 and TRBJ2-7, with no clear D. CDR1 LGHNA and CDR2 YNFKEQ come from the germline V gene. The CDR3 is 15 residues long. V lost 0 bases and J 3 bases, leaving 12 bases between the germline ends.

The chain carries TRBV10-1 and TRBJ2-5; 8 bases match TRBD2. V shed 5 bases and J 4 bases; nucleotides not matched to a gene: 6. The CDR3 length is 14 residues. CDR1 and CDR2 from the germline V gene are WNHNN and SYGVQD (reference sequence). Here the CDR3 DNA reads TGCGCCAGCAGTCAGAACCGGGGGGGAGAGACCCAGTACTTC. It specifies CASSQNRGGETQYF.

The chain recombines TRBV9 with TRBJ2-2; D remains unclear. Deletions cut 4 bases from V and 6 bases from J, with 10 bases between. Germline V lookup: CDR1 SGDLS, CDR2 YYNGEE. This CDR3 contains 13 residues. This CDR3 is CASSLKEAGELFF. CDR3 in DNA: TGTGCCAGCAGCCTAAAGGAAGCCGGGGAGCTGTTTTTT. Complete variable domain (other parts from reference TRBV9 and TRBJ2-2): DSGVTQTPKHLITATGQRVTLRCSPRSGDLSVYWYQQSLDQGLQFLIQYYNGEERAKGNILERFSAQQFPDLHSELNLSSLELGDSALYFCASSLKEAGELFFGEGSRLTVL.

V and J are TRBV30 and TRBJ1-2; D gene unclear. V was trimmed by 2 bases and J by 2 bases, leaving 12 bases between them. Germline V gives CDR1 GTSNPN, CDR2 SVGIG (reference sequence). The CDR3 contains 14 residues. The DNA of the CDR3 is TGTGCCTGGAGTACGCAAGAAGGAAACTATGGCTACACCTTC. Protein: CAWSTQEGNYGYTF.

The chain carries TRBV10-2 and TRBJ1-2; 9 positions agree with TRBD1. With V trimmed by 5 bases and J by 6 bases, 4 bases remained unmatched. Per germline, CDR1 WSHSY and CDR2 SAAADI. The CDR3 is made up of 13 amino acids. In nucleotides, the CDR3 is TGCGCCAGCAGTCTTACAGGGGGCGATGGCTACACCTTC. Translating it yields CASSLTGGDGYTF.

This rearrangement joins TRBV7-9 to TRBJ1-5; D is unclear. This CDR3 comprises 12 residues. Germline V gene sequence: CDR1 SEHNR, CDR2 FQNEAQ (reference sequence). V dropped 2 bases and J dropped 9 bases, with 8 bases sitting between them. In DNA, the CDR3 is TGTGCCAGCAGCTTACCTCTGGGGCCCCAGCATTTT. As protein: CASSLPLGPQHF.

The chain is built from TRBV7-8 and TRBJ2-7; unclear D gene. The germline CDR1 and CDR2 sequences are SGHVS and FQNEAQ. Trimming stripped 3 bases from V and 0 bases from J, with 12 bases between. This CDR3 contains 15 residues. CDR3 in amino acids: CASSFLTVRSYEQYF. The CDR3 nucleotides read TGTGCCAGCAGCTTTCTGACGGTTCGCTCCTACGAGCAGTACTTC. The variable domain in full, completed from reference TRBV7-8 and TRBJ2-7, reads GAGVSQSPRYKVAKRGQDVALRCDPISGHVSLFWYQQALGQGPEFLTYFQNEAQLDKSGLPSDRFFAERPEGSVSTLKIQRTQQEDSAVYLCASSFLTVRSYEQYFGPGTRLTVT.

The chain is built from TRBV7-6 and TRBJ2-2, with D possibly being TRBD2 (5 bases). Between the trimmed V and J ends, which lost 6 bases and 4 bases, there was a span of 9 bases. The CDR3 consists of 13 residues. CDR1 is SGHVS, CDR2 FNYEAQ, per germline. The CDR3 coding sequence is TGTGCCAGCAGGAGGGCGGGCACCGGGGAGCTGTTTTTT. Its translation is CASRRAGTGELFF.

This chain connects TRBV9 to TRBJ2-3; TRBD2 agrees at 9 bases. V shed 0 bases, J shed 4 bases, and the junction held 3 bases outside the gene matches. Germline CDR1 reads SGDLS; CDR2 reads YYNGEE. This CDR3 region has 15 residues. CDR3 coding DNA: TGTGCCAGCAGCGTAGGTGGCGGGGGGGCAGATACGCAGTATTTT. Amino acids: CASSVGGGGADTQYF.

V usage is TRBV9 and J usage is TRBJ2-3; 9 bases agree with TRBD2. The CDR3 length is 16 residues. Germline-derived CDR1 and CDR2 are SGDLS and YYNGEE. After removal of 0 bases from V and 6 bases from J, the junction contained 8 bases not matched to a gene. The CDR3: CASSVEAGGSGDTQYF. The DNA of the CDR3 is TGTGCCAGCAGCGTAGAGGCGGGAGGGTCGGGGGATACGCAGTATTTT.

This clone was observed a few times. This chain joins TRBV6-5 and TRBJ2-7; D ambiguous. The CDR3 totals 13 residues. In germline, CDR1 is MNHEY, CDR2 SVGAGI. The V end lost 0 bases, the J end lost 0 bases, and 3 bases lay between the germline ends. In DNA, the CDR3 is TGTGCCAGCAGTTACTCCTACTCCTACGAGCAGTACTTC. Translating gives CASSYSYSYEQYF.

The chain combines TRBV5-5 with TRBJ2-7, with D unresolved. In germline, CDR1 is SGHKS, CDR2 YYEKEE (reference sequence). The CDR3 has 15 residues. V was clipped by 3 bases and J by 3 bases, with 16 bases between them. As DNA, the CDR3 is TGTGCCAGCAGCTCCTCCGTTAGGGCCGTCTACGAGCAGTACTTC. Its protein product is CASSSSVRAVYEQYF.

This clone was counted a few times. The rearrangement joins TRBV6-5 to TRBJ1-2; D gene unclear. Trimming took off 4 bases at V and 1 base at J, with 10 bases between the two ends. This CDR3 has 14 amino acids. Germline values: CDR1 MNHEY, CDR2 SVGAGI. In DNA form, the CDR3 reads TGTGCCAGCAGTTCGGGCAAGAGTAACTATGGCTACACCTTC. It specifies CASSSGKSNYGYTF.

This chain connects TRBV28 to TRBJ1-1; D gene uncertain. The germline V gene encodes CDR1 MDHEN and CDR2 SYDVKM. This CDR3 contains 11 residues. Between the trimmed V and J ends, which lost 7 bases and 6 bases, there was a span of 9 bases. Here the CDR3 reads CASNSAAEAFF. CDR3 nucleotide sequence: TGTGCCAGCAACTCAGCCGCTGAAGCTTTCTTT.

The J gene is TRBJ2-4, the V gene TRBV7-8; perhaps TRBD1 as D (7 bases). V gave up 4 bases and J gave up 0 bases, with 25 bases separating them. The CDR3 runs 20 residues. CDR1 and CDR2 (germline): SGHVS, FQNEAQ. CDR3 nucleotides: TGTGCCAGCAGCTCTGCACAAGGACAGGAGGGTGTACTAGCCAAAAACATTCAGTACTTC. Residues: CASSSAQGQEGVLAKNIQYF. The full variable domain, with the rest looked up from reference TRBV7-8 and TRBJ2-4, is GAGVSQSPRYKVAKRGQDVALRCDPISGHVSLFWYQQALGQGPEFLTYFQNEAQLDKSGLPSDRFFAERPEGSVSTLKIQRTQQEDSAVYLCASSSAQGQEGVLAKNIQYFGAGTRLSVL.

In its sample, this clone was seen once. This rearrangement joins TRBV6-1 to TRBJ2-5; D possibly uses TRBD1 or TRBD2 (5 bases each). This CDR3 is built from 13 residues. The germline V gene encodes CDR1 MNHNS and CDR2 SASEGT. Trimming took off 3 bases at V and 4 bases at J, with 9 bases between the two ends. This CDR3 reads CASSDRGAETQYF. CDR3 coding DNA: TGTGCCAGCAGTGACCGAGGGGCAGAGACCCAGTACTTC.

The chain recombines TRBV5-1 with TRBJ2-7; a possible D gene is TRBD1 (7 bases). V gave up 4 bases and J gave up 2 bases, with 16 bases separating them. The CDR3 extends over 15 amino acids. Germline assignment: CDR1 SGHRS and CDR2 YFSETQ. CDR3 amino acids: CASSLSGGRTYEQYF. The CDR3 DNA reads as TGCGCCAGCAGCCTTTCAGGGGGGAGAACCTACGAGCAGTACTTC. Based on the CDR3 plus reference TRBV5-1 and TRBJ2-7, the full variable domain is KAGVTQTPRYLIKTRGQQVTLSCSPISGHRSVSWYQQTPGQGLQFLFEYFSETQRNKGNFPGRFSGRQFSNSRSEMNVSTLELGDSALYLCASSLSGGRTYEQYFGPGTRLTVT.

The CDR3 nucleotides are TGTGCCAGCAGTGATTTGGCGGGAACGGGAGAGACCCAGTACTTC. The encoded protein is CASSDLAGTGETQYF. The J gene is TRBJ2-5, the V gene TRBV6-1; weak D call: TRBD2 (6 bases). In germline, CDR1 is MNHNS, CDR2 SASEGT. The CDR3 is 15 residues long. Trimming shortened V by 3 bases and J by 4 bases, and 15 bases separated the two germline ends.

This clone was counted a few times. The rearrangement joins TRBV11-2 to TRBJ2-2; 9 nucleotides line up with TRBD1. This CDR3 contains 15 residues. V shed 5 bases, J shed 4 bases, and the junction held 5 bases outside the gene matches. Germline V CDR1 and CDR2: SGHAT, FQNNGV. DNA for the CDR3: TGTGCCAGCAGCGAAACAGGGGGCCGCACCGGGGAGCTGTTTTTT. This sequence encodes CASSETGGRTGELFF. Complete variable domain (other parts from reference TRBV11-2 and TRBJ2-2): EAGVAQSPRYKIIEKRQSVAFWCNPISGHATLYWYQQILGQGPKLLIQFQNNGVVDDSQLPKDRFSAERLKGVDSTLKIQPAKLEDSAVYLCASSETGGRTGELFFGEGSRLTVL.

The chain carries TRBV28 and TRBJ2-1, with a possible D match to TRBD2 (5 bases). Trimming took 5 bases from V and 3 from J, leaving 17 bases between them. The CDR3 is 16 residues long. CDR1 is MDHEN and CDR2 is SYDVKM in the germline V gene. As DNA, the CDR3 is TGTGCCAGCAGTCAAATCGGGGTGGCCTACTACAATGAGCAGTTCTTC. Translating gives CASSQIGVAYYNEQFF.

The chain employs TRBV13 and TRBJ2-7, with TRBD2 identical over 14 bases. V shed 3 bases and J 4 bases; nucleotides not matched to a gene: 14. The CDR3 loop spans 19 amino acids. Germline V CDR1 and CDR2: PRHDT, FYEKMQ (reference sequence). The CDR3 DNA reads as TGTGCCAGCAGCTTTAGTGGTCAGGGGACTAGCGGGAGACCATACGAGCAGTACTTC. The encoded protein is CASSFSGQGTSGRPYEQYF.

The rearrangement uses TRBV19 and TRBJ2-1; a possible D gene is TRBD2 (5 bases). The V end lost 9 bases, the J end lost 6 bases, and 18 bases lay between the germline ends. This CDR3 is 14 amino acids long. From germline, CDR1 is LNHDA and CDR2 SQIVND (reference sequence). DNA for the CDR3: TGTGCCAGCGTATCGACTACACGATCCAATGAGCAGTTCTTC. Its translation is CASVSTTRSNEQFF.

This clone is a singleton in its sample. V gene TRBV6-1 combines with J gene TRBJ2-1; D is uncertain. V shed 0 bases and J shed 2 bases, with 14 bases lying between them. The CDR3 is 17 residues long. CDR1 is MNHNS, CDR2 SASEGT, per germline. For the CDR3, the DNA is TGTGCCAGCAGTGAAGCGGCTGGGAATGGTCCCTACAATGAGCAGTTCTTC. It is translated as CASSEAAGNGPYNEQFF.

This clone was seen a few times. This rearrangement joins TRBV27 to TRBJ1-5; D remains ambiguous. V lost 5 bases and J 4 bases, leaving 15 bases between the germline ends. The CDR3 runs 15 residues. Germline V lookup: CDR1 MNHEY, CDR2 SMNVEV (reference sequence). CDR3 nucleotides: TGTGCCAGCAGTCCGGGTTACCGAAAAAATCAGCCCCAGCATTTT. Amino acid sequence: CASSPGYRKNQPQHF.

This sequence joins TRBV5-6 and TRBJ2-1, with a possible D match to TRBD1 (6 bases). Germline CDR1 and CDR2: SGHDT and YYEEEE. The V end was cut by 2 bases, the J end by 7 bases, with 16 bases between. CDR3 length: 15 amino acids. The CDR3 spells CASSLTGTNVNEQFF. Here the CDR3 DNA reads TGTGCCAGCAGCTTAACCGGGACAAACGTGAATGAGCAGTTCTTC.

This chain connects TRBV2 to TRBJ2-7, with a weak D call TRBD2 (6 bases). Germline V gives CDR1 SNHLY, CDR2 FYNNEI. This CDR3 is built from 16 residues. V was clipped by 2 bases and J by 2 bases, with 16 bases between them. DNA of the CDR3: TGTGCCAGCAGTGAAAGGGGCGGCGGGACTCCCTACGAGCAGTACTTC. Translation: CASSERGGGTPYEQYF.

The CDR3 sequence: CASSHARSYNEQFF. The CDR3 DNA reads TGTGCCAGCAGCCACGCCCGCTCCTACAATGAGCAGTTCTTC. The chain uses TRBV7-9 and TRBJ2-1; D remains ambiguous. The CDR3 loop spans 14 amino acids. Trimming shortened V by 5 bases and J by 0 bases, and 8 bases separated the two germline ends. The germline gives CDR1 SEHNR, CDR2 FQNEAQ (reference sequence).

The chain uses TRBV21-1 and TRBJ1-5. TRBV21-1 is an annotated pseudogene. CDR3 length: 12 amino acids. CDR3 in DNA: TGTGCCAGCCGTTATAGCAATCAGCCCCAGCATTTT. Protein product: CASRYSNQPQHF.

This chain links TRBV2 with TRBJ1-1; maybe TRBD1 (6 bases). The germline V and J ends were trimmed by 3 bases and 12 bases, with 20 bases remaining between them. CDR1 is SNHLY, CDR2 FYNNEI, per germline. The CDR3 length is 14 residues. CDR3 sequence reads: CASSDRRDQRGTFF. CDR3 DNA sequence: TGTGCCAGCAGTGACCGCCGGGACCAAAGGGGGACTTTCTTT.

CDR3 bases: TGTGCCAGCAGGGGCGAAATCTATGGCTACACCTTC. Translated: CASRGEIYGYTF. The V and J genes are TRBV6-5 and TRBJ1-2; D is undetermined. The V end lost 6 bases, the J end lost 4 bases, and 9 bases lay between the germline ends. This CDR3 has 12 residues. CDR1 MNHEY and CDR2 SVGAGI come from the germline V gene.